This TCR beta chain was documented in a study of blood T cell repertoires in COVID-19. The table came from immunoSEQ multiplex PCR; TCRdb's copy has only in-frame clones and leaves some out. Here the sample spans 250,000 to 300,000 clones, 85% to 90% being singletons. The V segment lost 0 bases and the J segment 2 bases; nucleotides outside the gene matches: 3. The germline V gene encodes CDR1 ENHRY and CDR2 SYGVKD. The CDR3 length is 16 residues. This receptor was obtained from a woman aged 50 to 60 with COVID-19, enrolled during active disease. Sample: peripheral blood. V and J are TRBV10-3 and TRBJ2-3; 9 bases are shared with TRBD2. The CDR3 region is CAISESTSGPTDTQYF. DNA for the CDR3: TGTGCCATCAGTGAGTCGACTAGCGGCCCCACAGATACGCAGTATTTT.